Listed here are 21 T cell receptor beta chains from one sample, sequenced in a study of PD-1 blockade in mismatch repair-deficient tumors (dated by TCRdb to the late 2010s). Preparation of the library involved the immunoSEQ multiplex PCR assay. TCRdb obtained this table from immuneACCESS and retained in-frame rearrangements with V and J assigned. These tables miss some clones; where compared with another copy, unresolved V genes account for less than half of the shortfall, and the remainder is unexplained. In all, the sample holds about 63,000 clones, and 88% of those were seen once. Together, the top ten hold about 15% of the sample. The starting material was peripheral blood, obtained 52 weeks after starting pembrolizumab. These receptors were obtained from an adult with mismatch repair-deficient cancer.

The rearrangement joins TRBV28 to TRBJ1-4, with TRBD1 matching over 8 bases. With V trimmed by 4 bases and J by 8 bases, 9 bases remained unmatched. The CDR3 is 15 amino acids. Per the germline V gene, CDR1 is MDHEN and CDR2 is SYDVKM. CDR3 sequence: CASSSRQGRGEKLFF. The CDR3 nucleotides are TGTGCCAGCAGTTCACGACAGGGGAGAGGGGAAAAACTGTTTTTT. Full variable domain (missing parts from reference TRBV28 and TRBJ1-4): DVKVTQSSRYLVKRTGEKVFLECVQDMDHENMFWYRQDPGLGLRLIYFSYDVKMKEKGDIPEGYSVSREKKERFSLILESASTNQTSMYLCASSSRQGRGEKLFFGSGTQLSVL.

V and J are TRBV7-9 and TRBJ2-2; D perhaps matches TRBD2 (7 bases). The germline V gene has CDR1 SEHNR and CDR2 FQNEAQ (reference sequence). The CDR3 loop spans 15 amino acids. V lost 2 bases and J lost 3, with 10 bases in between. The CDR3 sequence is CASSLWGGDTGELFF. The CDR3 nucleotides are TGTGCCAGCAGCTTATGGGGGGGCGACACCGGGGAGCTGTTTTTT.

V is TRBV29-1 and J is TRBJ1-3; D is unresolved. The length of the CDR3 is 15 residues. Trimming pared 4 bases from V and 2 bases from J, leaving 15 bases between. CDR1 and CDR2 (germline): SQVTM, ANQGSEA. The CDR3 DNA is TGCAGCGTTGTACTGGGGAGGGAGACTGGAAACACCATATATTTT. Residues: CSVVLGRETGNTIYF.

CDR3 loop: CASGLRDRGNGERDQPQHF. The CDR3 bases are TGTGCCAGCGGGTTACGCGACAGGGGGAATGGTGAAAGGGATCAGCCCCAGCATTTT. The chain couples TRBV21-1 to TRBJ1-5; the D call TRBD1 from the table was never checked on the DNA. TRBV21-1 is noted as a pseudogene. CDR3 length: 19 amino acids.

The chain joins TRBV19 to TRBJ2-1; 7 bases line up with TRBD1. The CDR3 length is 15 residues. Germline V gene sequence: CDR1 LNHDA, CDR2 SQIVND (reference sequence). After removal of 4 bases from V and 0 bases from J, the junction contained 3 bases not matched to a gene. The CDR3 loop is CASSRAGGSYNEQFF. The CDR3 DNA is TGTGCCAGTAGTAGGGCAGGGGGCTCCTACAATGAGCAGTTCTTC.

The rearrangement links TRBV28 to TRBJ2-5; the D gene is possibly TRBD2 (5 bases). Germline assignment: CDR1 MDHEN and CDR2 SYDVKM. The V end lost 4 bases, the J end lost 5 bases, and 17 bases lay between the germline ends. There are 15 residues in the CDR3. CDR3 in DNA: TGTGCCAGCAGTTCTCCGGGGAGACTCTGGGAGACCCAGTACTTC. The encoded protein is CASSSPGRLWETQYF.

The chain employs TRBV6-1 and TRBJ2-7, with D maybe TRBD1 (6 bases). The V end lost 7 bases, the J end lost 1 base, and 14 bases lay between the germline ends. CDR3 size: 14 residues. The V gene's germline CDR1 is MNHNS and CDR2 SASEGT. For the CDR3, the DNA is TGTGCCAGCACGGGATACCAGGGGTCCTACGAGCAGTACTTC. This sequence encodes CASTGYQGSYEQYF.

The CDR3 here is CASSPGRVNYGYTF. CDR3 nucleotides: TGTGCCAGCTCACCTGGGAGAGTTAACTATGGCTACACCTTC. The chain combines TRBV18 with TRBJ1-2; no definite D call. The CDR3 loop spans 14 amino acids. The V end lost 3 bases, the J end lost 1 base, and 9 bases lay between the germline ends. Germline V gives CDR1 KGHSH, CDR2 LQKENI.

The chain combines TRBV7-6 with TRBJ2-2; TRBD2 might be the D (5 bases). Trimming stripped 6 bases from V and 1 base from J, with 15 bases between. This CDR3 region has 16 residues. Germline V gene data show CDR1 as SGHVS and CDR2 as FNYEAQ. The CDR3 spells CASSRIGRENTGELFF. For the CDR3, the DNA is TGTGCCAGCAGTCGAATAGGACGGGAGAACACCGGGGAGCTGTTTTTT. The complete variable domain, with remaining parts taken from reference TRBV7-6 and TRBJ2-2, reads GAGVSQSPRYKVTKRGQDVALRCDPISGHVSLYWYRQALGQGPEFLTYFNYEAQQDKSGLPNDRFSAERPEGSISTLTIQRTEQRDSAMYRCASSRIGRENTGELFFGEGSRLTVL.

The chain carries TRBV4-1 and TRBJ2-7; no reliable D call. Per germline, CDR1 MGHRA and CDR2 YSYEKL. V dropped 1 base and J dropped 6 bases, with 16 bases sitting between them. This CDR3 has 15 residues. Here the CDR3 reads CASSQASRWLGEQYF. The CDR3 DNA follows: TGCGCCAGCAGCCAAGCATCTAGGTGGCTCGGCGAGCAGTACTTC.

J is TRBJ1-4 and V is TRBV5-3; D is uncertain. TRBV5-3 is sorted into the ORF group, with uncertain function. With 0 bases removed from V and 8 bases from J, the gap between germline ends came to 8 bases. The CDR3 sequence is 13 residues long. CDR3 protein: CARSLAGSEKLFF. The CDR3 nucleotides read TGTGCCAGAAGCTTGGCTGGATCCGAAAAACTGTTTTTT.

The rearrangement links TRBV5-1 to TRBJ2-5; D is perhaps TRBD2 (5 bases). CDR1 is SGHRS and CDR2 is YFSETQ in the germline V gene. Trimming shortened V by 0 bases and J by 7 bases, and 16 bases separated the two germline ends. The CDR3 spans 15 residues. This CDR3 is CASSLVTDQEGTQYF. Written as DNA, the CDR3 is TGCGCCAGCAGCTTGGTGACCGATCAAGAGGGGACCCAGTACTTC.

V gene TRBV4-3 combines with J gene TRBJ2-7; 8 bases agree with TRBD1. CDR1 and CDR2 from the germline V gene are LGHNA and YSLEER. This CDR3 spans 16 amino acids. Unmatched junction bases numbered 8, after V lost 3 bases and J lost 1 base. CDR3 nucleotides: TGCGCCAGCAGCCATTCCGCGACAGGGGAATCCTACGAGCAGTACTTC. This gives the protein CASSHSATGESYEQYF.

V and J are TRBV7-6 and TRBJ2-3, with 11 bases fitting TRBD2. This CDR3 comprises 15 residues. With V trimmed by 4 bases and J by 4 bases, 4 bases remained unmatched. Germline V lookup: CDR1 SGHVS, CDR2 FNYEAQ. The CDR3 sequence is CASSSLAGEPDTQYF. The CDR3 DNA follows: TGTGCCAGCAGCTCACTAGCGGGAGAACCAGATACGCAGTATTTT. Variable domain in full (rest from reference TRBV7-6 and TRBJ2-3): GAGVSQSPRYKVTKRGQDVALRCDPISGHVSLYWYRQALGQGPEFLTYFNYEAQQDKSGLPNDRFSAERPEGSISTLTIQRTEQRDSAMYRCASSSLAGEPDTQYFGPGTRLTVL.

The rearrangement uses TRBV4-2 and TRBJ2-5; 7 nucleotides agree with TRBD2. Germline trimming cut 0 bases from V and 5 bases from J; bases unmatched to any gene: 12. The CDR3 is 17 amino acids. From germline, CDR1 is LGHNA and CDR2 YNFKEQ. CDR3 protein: CASSQDPEGGVAETQYF. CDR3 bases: TGTGCCAGCAGCCAAGATCCCGAGGGAGGGGTAGCGGAGACCCAGTACTTC.

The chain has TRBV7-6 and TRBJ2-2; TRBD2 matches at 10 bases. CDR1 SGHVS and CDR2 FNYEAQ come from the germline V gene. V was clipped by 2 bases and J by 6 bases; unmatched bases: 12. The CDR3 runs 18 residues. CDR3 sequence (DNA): TGTGCCAGCAGCTTATCTCTCCTAGCGGGAGCTAACGCCGGGGAGCTGTTTTTT. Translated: CASSLSLLAGANAGELFF.

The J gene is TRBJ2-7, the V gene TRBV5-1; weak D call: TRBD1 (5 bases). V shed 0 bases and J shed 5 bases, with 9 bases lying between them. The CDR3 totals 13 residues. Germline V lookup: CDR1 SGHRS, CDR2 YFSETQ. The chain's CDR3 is CASSLEQVDEQYF. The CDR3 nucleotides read TGCGCCAGCAGCTTGGAACAGGTGGACGAGCAGTACTTC.

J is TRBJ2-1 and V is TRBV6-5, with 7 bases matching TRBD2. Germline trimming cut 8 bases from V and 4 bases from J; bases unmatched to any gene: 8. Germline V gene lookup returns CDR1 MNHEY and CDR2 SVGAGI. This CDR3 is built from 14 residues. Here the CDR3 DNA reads TGTGCCAGCCGGCTAGCGGCAATTTACAATGAGCAGTTCTTC. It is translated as CASRLAAIYNEQFF.

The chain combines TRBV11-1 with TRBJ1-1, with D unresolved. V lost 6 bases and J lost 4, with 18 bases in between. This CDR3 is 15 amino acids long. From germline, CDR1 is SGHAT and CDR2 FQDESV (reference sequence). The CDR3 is CASSPLRSRGTEAFF. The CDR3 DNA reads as TGTGCCAGCAGTCCCCTGAGAAGCCGGGGCACTGAAGCTTTCTTT.

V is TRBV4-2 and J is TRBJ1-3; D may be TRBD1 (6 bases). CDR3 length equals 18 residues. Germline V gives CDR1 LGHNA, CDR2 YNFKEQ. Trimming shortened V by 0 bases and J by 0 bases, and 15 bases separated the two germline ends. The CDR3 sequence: CASSQDGWGAISGNTIYF. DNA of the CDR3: TGTGCCAGCAGCCAAGATGGGTGGGGGGCCATCTCTGGAAACACCATATATTTT.

The CDR3 DNA is TGTGCCAGCAGCTTTAACTTGCGGGAGGGGTACCAAGAGACCCAGTACTTC. It yields the protein CASSFNLREGYQETQYF. V is TRBV11-2 and J is TRBJ2-5; 9 bases line up with TRBD2. The germline V gene encodes CDR1 SGHAT and CDR2 FQNNGV. The length of the CDR3 is 17 residues. The junction had 8 bases not matched to a gene; V was cut back by 3 bases and J by 0 bases. Filled out from reference TRBV11-2 and TRBJ2-5, the complete variable domain reads EAGVAQSPRYKIIEKRQSVAFWCNPISGHATLYWYQQILGQGPKLLIQFQNNGVVDDSQLPKDRFSAERLKGVDSTLKIQPAKLEDSAVYLCASSFNLREGYQETQYFGPGTRLLVL.